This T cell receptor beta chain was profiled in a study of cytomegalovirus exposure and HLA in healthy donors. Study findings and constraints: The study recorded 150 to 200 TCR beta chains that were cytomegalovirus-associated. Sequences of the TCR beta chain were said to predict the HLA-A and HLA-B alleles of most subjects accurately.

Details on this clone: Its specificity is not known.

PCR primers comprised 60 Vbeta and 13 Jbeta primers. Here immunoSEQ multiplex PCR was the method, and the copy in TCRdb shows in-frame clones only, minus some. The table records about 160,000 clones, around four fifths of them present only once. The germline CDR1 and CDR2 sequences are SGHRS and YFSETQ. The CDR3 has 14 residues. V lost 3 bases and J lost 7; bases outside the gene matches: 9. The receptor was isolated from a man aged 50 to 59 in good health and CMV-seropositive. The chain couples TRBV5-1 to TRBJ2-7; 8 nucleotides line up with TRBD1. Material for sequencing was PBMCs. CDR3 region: CASSSGTGRGEQYF. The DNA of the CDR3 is TGCGCCAGCAGCTCAGGGACAGGACGGGGAGAGCAGTACTTC.